This T cell receptor beta chain is drawn from a study of cytomegalovirus exposure and HLA in healthy donors. V shed 6 bases and J 8 bases; nucleotides not matched to a gene: 7. CDR3 length equals 13 residues. Germline loops: CDR1 SQVTM, CDR2 ANQGSEA. In the PCR, 60 Vbeta and 13 Jbeta primers were used. Produced via immunoSEQ multiplex PCR; TCRdb's table is partial and in-frame only. Across under 65,000 clones, the top ten clones capture around 3.6% of the sample. V and J are TRBV29-1 and TRBJ1-6; TRBD1 matches at 7 bases. Input material: PBMCs. The receptor was isolated from a woman aged 18-30 years in good health and CMV-seronegative. CDR3 DNA sequence: TGCAGCGTCCGGGACAGAGGGGATTCACCCCTCCACTTT. The encoded protein is CSVRDRGDSPLHF. The full variable domain, completed using reference TRBV29-1 and TRBJ1-6, is SAVISQKPSRDICQRGTSLTIQCQVDSQVTMMFWYRQQPGQSLTLIATANQGSEATYESGFVIDKFPISRPNLTFSTLTVSNMSPEDSSIYLCSVRDRGDSPLHFGNGTRLTVT.